A selection of T cell receptor beta chains follows, all from one sample in a study of OX40 agonist ivuxolimab in advanced cancers. Assay used: immunoSEQ multiplex PCR; TCRdb lists only in-frame clones, some missing. The sample has approximately 100,000 clones, about 85% seen once. The source was CD4+ or CD8+ T cells sorted from blood, collected in a trial of the OX40 agonist ivuxolimab. The receptors here all came from an adult with an advanced solid tumor such as melanoma, head and neck, liver or kidney cancer. Both conserved end residues are trimmed from each CDR3. The D gene is left open where the match is weak. Not all rows give a size; the values are once, few, many and, for expanded clones, a class.

v_gene: TRBV19
d_gene: NA
abundance: NA
CDR3aa: ASSIAREQPQH

v_gene: TRBV10-3
d_gene: TRBD1
abundance: once
CDR3aa: AIQEPGQRTEQY

v_gene: TRBV13
d_gene: TRBD1
abundance: once
CDR3aa: ASSSSGGVKTQY

v_gene: TRBV6-5
d_gene: TRBD2
abundance: NA
CDR3aa: ASSYGVAGAWEQY

v_gene: TRBV28
d_gene: NA
abundance: NA
CDR3aa: ASSLPLSGEQY

v_gene: TRBV11-3
d_gene: NA
abundance: NA
CDR3aa: ASSGDRGEQF

v_gene: TRBV6-5
d_gene: TRBD1
abundance: few
CDR3aa: ASSLTGDPNSPLH

v_gene: TRBV6-1
d_gene: NA
abundance: few
CDR3aa: ASTRGSYSTQH

v_gene: TRBV15
d_gene: NA
abundance: NA
CDR3aa: ATSRDRRAGGDTQY

v_gene: TRBV30
d_gene: NA
abundance: NA
CDR3aa: AWSDTPNTEAF

v_gene: TRBV6-1
d_gene: NA
abundance: NA
CDR3aa: ASTRHHQETQY

v_gene: TRBV28
d_gene: NA
abundance: NA
CDR3aa: ASRGGEETQY

v_gene: TRBV28
d_gene: NA
abundance: NA
CDR3aa: ASSAGPNTEAF

v_gene: TRBV30
d_gene: NA
abundance: NA
CDR3aa: AWSVLSISYGYT

v_gene: TRBV14
d_gene: TRBD2
abundance: NA
CDR3aa: ASSSRLAGALRQF

v_gene: TRBV27
d_gene: NA
abundance: once
CDR3aa: ASSSLQGDSYEQY

v_gene: TRBV27
d_gene: TRBD1
abundance: NA
CDR3aa: ASSPGQGPEAF

v_gene: TRBV5-4
d_gene: NA
abundance: NA
CDR3aa: ASSLLTETQY

v_gene: TRBV9
d_gene: NA
abundance: NA
CDR3aa: ASSVAGRGADTQY

v_gene: TRBV12-5
d_gene: NA
abundance: NA
CDR3aa: ASGTTVLSSYNEQF

v_gene: TRBV5-5
d_gene: NA
abundance: NA
CDR3aa: ASSLGVIPEAF

v_gene: TRBV7-9
d_gene: NA
abundance: NA
CDR3aa: ASSHGSYEQY

v_gene: TRBV6-5
d_gene: NA
abundance: NA
CDR3aa: ASSSSLSYEQY

v_gene: TRBV7-3
d_gene: NA
abundance: NA
CDR3aa: ASSLGPDTGELF